A selection of T cell receptor beta chains follows, all from one sample in a study of cytomegalovirus exposure and HLA in healthy donors. The data were produced by immunoSEQ multiplex PCR, yet TCRdb's version contains in-frame clones alone and is incomplete. The table records approximately 75,000 clones, roughly 82% of them present only once. The source material was PBMCs. These receptors came from a man in his sixties or seventies in good health and CMV-seropositive. Each CDR3 is given with its conserved first and last residue. Each record gives: clone size, V gene, J gene, D gene, CDR3 protein, CDR3 DNA. D genes are given only for firm matches. A row's size may be missing; if present it is once, few, many or a size class.

.	TRBV6-1	TRBJ2-7	TRBD1	CASSEYKDRAYEQYF	TGTGCCAGCAGTGAATATAAGGACAGGGCCTACGAGCAGTACTTC
few	TRBV6-6	TRBJ2-7	.	CASSFVSLSSYEQYF	TGTGCCAGCAGTTTCGTTTCCTTGAGCTCCTACGAGCAGTACTTC
.	TRBV6-6	TRBJ1-1	TRBD1	CASSPGQGGMNTEAFF	TGTGCCAGCAGTCCGGGACAGGGGGGGATGAACACTGAAGCTTTCTTT
few	TRBV29-1	TRBJ2-3	TRBD1	CSADGTESTDTQYF	TGCAGCGCCGACGGGACAGAAAGCACAGATACGCAGTATTTT
.	TRBV5-4	TRBJ2-7	TRBD2	CASSLGGTSGGSYEQYF	TGTGCCAGCAGCTTGGGTGGGACTAGCGGGGGCTCCTACGAGCAGTACTTC
.	TRBV9	TRBJ2-3	.	CASSVGGVTDTQYF	TGTGCCAGCAGCGTAGGGGGGGTCACAGATACGCAGTATTTT
medium-sized	TRBV2	TRBJ1-4	.	CASSDGGIGEKLFF	TGTGCCAGCAGTGATGGAGGGATAGGAGAAAAACTGTTTTTT
.	TRBV4-3	TRBJ2-7	TRBD1	CASSQESWRTGVAYEQYF	TGCGCCAGCAGCCAAGAATCATGGAGGACAGGGGTTGCCTACGAGCAGTACTTC
.	TRBV6-1	TRBJ1-2	TRBD1	CASSEQGASGYTF	TGTGCCAGCAGTGAGCAGGGGGCCTCTGGCTACACCTTC
few	TRBV6-5	TRBJ1-1	.	CASSYSFVDTTEAFF	TGTGCCAGCAGTTACTCTTTTGTAGACACCACTGAAGCTTTCTTT
.	TRBV20-1	TRBJ1-5	.	CSASPGEPQHF	TGCAGTGCTAGTCCCGGGGAGCCCCAGCATTTT
once	TRBV28	TRBJ1-2	.	CASSLQRAANYGYTF	TGTGCCAGCAGTTTACAGCGGGCCGCAAACTATGGCTACACCTTC
.	TRBV28	TRBJ1-5	.	CASSLVQPGNQPQHF	TGTGCCAGCAGTTTGGTCCAGCCAGGGAATCAGCCCCAGCATTTT
.	TRBV2	TRBJ2-3	.	CASSGGLSTDTQYF	TGTGCCAGCAGTGGGGGGCTTAGCACAGATACGCAGTATTTT
.	TRBV10-2	TRBJ2-1	TRBD2	CASRVVSSGSYNEQFF	TGCGCCAGCAGAGTTGTGTCGAGCGGGAGTTATAATGAGCAGTTCTTC
.	TRBV25-1	TRBJ2-1	TRBD2	CASSGAGGPGEQFF	TGTGCCAGCAGTGGAGCGGGGGGGCCCGGTGAGCAGTTCTTC
.	TRBV6-1	TRBJ2-3	TRBD1	CASSRQGSTDTQYF	TGTGCCAGCTCTCGACAGGGGAGCACAGATACGCAGTATTTT